The clone carrying this T cell receptor (beta chain) was picked up many times. Its antigen is not identified. This entry comes from a study of T cells after yellow fever vaccination. MiXCR, applied by TCRdb to the 5' RACE reads, yields one record per CDR3 protein. The sample consists of approximately 110,000 distinct CDR3 sequences, 7.4% of them appearing once. Study outcomes and limitations: Highly abundant clonotypes carried over from the bulk population could end up in FACS-sorted repertoires as contaminants.

Trimming removed 2 bases at V and 6 bases at J, with 11 bases between. The CDR3 extends over 13 amino acids. The germline gives CDR1 MNHNS, CDR2 SASEGT. The sequence derives from a man between 18 and 29 years old who received the YFV17D yellow fever vaccine. Sequenced here: CD4+ T cells sorted from PBMCs, sampled 10 to 11 days after the first yellow fever vaccination. The genes are TRBV6-1 and TRBJ2-7; no clear D. CDR3 loop: CASSELTPPEQYV. CDR3 DNA: TGTGCCAGCAGTGAACTTACCCCACCCGAGCAGTACGTC.